The 10 T cell receptor beta chains reported below all come from one sample, sequenced in a study of blood T cell repertoires in COVID-19. Using immunoSEQ multiplex PCR, the repertoire was profiled, and TCRdb retains in-frame clones only, with some absent. Counted here are about 63,000 clones, 80% to 90% occurring once; the ten biggest clones make up roughly 30%. Sequencing was done on a sample of peripheral blood. Source of these receptors: a man aged 55-75 years with COVID-19, enrolled during active disease.

The rearrangement uses TRBV5-6 and TRBJ1-1; tentatively, D is TRBD1 (6 bases). Germline V gene sequence: CDR1 SGHDT, CDR2 YYEEEE. There are 14 residues in the CDR3. Trimming took off 2 bases at V and 1 base at J, with 9 bases between the two ends. This CDR3 is CASSFGGQNTEAFF. The CDR3 DNA reads TGTGCCAGCAGCTTCGGGGGGCAGAACACTGAAGCTTTCTTT.

J is TRBJ1-5 and V is TRBV3-1 (or the pseudogene TRBV3-2), with D possibly being TRBD1 (5 bases). CDR1 is LGHDT and CDR2 is YNNKEL in the germline V gene (reference sequence). The CDR3 is 16 residues long. Trimming removed 3 bases at V and 7 bases at J, with 19 bases between. The CDR3, as DNA: TGTGCCAGCAGCCACCGGGGGGTTGGGGGGACCCAGCCCCAGCATTTT. It yields the protein CASSHRGVGGTQPQHF.

The chain combines TRBV7-9 with TRBJ2-3, with TRBD2 identical over 8 bases. The CDR3 contains 16 residues. CDR1 is SEHNR, CDR2 FQNEAQ, per germline (reference sequence). V shed 1 base, J shed 2 bases, and the junction held 5 bases outside the gene matches. The CDR3 DNA follows: TGTGCCAGCAGCTTAGGGGCTAGCGGGCCCACAGATACGCAGTATTTT. Translation gives CASSLGASGPTDTQYF.

This chain links TRBV2 with TRBJ1-6; 8 bases fit TRBD1. This CDR3 comprises 13 residues. CDR1 is SNHLY and CDR2 is FYNNEI in the germline V gene. V lost 7 bases, J lost 14 bases, and 10 bases stayed unmatched. The CDR3 DNA reads as TGTGCCAGCACCGGGACAGGCACTTTGGCCCTCCACTTT. Amino acid sequence: CASTGTGTLALHF.

The genes are TRBV12-3 or TRBV12-4 and TRBJ2-3; D not resolved. This CDR3 is built from 12 residues. V lost 4 bases and J 4 bases, leaving 6 bases between the germline ends. As DNA, the CDR3 is TGTGCCAGCAGTTCCCGCGCAGATACGCAGTATTTT. Protein product: CASSSRADTQYF.

The genes are TRBV19 and TRBJ2-5; the match to TRBD1 covers 9 bases. The CDR3 runs 14 residues. V was pared by 6 bases and J by 4 bases, with 6 bases of the junction left unmatched. Germline V CDR1 and CDR2: LNHDA, SQIVND (reference sequence). CDR3 DNA: TGTGCCAGTAGGCCCGACAGGGGGTCAGAGACCCAGTACTTC. Residues: CASRPDRGSETQYF.

This clone was seen only a few times. The gene calls are TRBV19 and TRBJ1-1, with 7 bases identical to TRBD1. The CDR3 runs 20 residues. J gave up 2 bases and V 2 bases, and 20 bases lay outside the gene matches. Germline CDR1 and CDR2: LNHDA and SQIVND (reference sequence). The CDR3 loop is CASSIQGGRSWAHRNTEAFF. The CDR3 nucleotides read TGTGCCAGTAGTATACAGGGGGGAAGGTCTTGGGCCCACCGAAACACTGAAGCTTTCTTT.

The chain recombines TRBV11-3 with TRBJ2-1, with 14 bases lining up with TRBD2. The trim removed 0 bases at V and 5 bases at J, leaving 3 bases unmatched. The CDR3 is 17 amino acids. CDR1 is SGHNT and CDR2 is YENEEA in the germline V gene. The CDR3: CASSLETSGRAHNEQFF. For the CDR3, the DNA is TGTGCCAGCAGCTTAGAGACTAGCGGGAGGGCCCACAATGAGCAGTTCTTC.

This clone appeared once. The chain has TRBV19 and TRBJ2-1; 12 bases align to TRBD2. The CDR3 loop spans 15 amino acids. Germline V gene data show CDR1 as LNHDA and CDR2 as SQIVND (reference sequence). V was clipped by 4 bases and J by 8 bases; unmatched bases: 6. This CDR3 is CASSTPLAGGHEQFF. For the CDR3, the DNA is TGTGCCAGTAGTACCCCTCTAGCGGGAGGGCATGAGCAGTTCTTC.

The rearrangement joins TRBV5-6 to TRBJ2-7; 8 nucleotides agree with TRBD2. The CDR3 spans 16 residues. V trimming: 0 bases; J trimming: 1 base; junction bases outside the gene matches: 6. The germline gives CDR1 SGHDT, CDR2 YYEEEE. CDR3 bases: TGTGCCAGCAGCTTGGGAGCGGGAGTCCTTTCCTACGAGCAGTACTTC. Residues: CASSLGAGVLSYEQYF. Complete variable domain (other parts from reference TRBV5-6 and TRBJ2-7): DAGVTQSPTHLIKTRGQQVTLRCSPKSGHDTVSWYQQALGQGPQFIFQYYEEEERQRGNFPDRFSGHQFPNYSSELNVNALLLGDSALYLCASSLGAGVLSYEQYFGPGTRLTVT.